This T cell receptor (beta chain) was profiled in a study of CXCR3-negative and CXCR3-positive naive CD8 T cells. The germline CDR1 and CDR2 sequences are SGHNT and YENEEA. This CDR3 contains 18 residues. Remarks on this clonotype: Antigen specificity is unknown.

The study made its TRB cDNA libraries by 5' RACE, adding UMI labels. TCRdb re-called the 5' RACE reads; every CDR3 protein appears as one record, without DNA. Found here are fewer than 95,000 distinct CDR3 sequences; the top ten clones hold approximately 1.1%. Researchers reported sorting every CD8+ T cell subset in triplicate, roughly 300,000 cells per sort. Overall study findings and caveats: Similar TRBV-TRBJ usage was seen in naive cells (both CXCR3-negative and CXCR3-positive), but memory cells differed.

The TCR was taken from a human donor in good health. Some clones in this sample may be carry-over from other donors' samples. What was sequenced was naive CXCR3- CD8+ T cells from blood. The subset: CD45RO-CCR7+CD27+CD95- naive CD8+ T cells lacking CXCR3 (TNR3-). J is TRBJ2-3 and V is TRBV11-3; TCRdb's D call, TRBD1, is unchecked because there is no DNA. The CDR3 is CASSPWLREPGGTDTQYF.